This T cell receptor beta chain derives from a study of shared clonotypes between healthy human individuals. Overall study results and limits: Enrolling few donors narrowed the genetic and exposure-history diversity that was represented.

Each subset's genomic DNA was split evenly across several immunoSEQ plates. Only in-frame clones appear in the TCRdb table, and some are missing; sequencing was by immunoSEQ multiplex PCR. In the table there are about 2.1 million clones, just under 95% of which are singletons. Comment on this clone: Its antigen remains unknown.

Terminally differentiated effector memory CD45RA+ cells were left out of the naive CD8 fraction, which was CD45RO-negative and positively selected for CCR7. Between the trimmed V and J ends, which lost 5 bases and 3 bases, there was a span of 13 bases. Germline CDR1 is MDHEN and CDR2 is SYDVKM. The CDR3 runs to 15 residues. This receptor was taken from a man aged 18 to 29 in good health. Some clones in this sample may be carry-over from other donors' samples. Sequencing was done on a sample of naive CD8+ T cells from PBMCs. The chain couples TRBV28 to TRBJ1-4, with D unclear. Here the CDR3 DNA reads TGTGCCAGCAGTATTTACAGACGGTCTAATGAAAAACTGTTTTTT. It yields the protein CASSIYRRSNEKLFF.